The next 7 T cell receptor beta chains were all read from a single sample in a study of T-cell memory formation after mild COVID-19. TCRdb called the 5' RACE reads again in MiXCR, with one record for every CDR3 protein. Among 280,000 or so distinct CDR3 sequences listed, roughly 17% were seen once. Sequences were obtained from PBMCs or a T cell subset sorted from them (not recorded which). Every receptor here comes from a man aged 18 to 29 who had mild COVID-19 (a few samples of this study predate the infection). Cell type and time point are not known.

This clonotype has a handful of counts. The genes are TRBV18 and TRBJ1-1, with D maybe TRBD1 (5 bases). Per the germline V gene, CDR1 is KGHSH and CDR2 is LQKENI. This CDR3 contains 17 residues. V dropped 6 bases and J dropped 1 base, with 21 bases sitting between them. In DNA, the CDR3 is TGTGCCAGCTCCCGGGGGAGCACTCCGGACTGGAACACTGAAGCTTTCTTT. Protein product: CASSRGSTPDWNTEAFF.

The table lists this clonotype with a few counts. V and J are TRBV2 and TRBJ2-2; 8 positions match TRBD2. V shed 2 bases, J shed 5 bases, and the junction held 4 bases outside the gene matches. Germline assignment: CDR1 SNHLY and CDR2 FYNNEI. The CDR3 has 15 amino acids. The CDR3 is CASSELGLETGELFF. In DNA form, the CDR3 reads TGTGCCAGCAGTGAATTGGGACTAGAGACCGGGGAGCTGTTTTTT.

This clonotype was counted only a few times. The chain combines TRBV29-1 with TRBJ1-1; 11 nucleotides line up with TRBD1. This CDR3 has 12 amino acids. Trimming took 7 bases from V and 5 from J; bases not matched to a gene: 3. In germline, CDR1 is SQVTM, CDR2 ANQGSEA. CDR3 in amino acids: CSAGTGGTEAFF. CDR3 sequence (DNA): TGCAGCGCTGGGACAGGGGGAACTGAAGCTTTCTTT.

This clonotype was recorded a few times. V is TRBV18 and J is TRBJ2-7; no reliable D call. V lost 0 bases and J 5 bases, leaving 14 bases between the germline ends. The germline V gene has CDR1 KGHSH and CDR2 LQKENI. The CDR3 has 15 residues. In nucleotides, the CDR3 is TGTGCCAGCTCACCACCGGCTAAGAACCTCGACGAGCAGTACTTC. This gives the protein CASSPPAKNLDEQYF.

The chain recombines TRBV3-1 with TRBJ1-1; 7 bases map to TRBD1. Germline CDR1 is LGHDT and CDR2 is YNNKEL (reference sequence). V was pared by 3 bases and J by 6 bases, with 7 bases of the junction left unmatched. This CDR3 comprises 14 residues. The CDR3 coding sequence is TGTGCCAGCAGCCAGAGGACAGGAGGGGCTGAAGCTTTCTTT. Translated, it gives CASSQRTGGAEAFF.

This clonotype was observed a few times. The chain employs TRBV6-5 and TRBJ2-5, with TRBD1 matching over 12 bases. The J segment lost 5 bases and the V segment lost 5 bases, leaving 12 bases of the junction unmatched. This CDR3 region has 17 residues. CDR1 and CDR2 from the germline V gene are MNHEY and SVGAGI. CDR3 DNA: TGTGCCAGCAGTCCCGGGACAGGGGGCGCGGGCGTGGAGACCCAGTACTTC. It codes for CASSPGTGGAGVETQYF.

The gene calls are TRBV19 and TRBJ1-5; TRBD1 is a possible D gene (6 bases). V was pared by 3 bases and J by 6 bases, with 15 bases between. This CDR3 spans 15 amino acids. Germline V gives CDR1 LNHDA, CDR2 SQIVND (reference sequence). CDR3 loop: CASSIDGGTLQPQHF. In DNA form, the CDR3 reads TGTGCCAGTAGTATTGACGGGGGGACACTTCAGCCCCAGCATTTT.